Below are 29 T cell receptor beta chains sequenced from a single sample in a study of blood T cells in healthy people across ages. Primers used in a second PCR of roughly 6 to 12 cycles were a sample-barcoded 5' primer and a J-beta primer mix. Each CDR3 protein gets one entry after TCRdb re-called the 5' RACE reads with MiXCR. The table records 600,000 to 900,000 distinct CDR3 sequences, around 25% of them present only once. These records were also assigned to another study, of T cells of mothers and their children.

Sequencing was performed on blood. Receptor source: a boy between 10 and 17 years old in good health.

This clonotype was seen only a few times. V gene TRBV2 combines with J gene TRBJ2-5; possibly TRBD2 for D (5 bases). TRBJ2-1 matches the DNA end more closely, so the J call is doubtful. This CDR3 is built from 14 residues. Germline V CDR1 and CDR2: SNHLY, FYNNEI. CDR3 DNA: TGTGCCAGCACCGGGGTTATGGTCGCCGATGAGCAGTTCTTC. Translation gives CASTGVMVADEQFF.

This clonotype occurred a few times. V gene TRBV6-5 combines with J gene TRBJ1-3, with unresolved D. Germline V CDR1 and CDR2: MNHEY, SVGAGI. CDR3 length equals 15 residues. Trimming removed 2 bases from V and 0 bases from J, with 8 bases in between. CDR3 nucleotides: TGTGCCAGCAGTTACGGGCAGAGCTCTGGAAACACCATATATTTT. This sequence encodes CASSYGQSSGNTIYF.

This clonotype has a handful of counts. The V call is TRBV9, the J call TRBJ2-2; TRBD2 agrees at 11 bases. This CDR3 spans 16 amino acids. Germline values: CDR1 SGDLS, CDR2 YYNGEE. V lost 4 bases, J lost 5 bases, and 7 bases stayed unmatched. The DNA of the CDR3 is TGTGCCAGCAGCCCCTATGTAGCGGGGGGGACCGGGGAGCTGTTTTTT. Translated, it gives CASSPYVAGGTGELFF.

The CDR3 DNA reads as TGCGCCAGCAGCCTCACAGGGGGAAGACAGGCAACTAATGAAAAACTGTTTTTT. It is translated as CASSLTGGRQATNEKLFF. The chain recombines TRBV5-1 with TRBJ1-4; 8 nucleotides align to TRBD1. Germline V gene sequence: CDR1 SGHRS, CDR2 YFSETQ. V lost 4 bases, J lost 0 bases, and 11 bases stayed unmatched. The CDR3 is 18 amino acids.

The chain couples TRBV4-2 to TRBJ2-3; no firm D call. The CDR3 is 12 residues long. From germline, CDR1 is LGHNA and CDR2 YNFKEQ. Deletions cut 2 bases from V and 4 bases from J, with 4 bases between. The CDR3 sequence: CASSQLADTQYF. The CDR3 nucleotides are TGTGCCAGCAGCCAACTTGCAGATACGCAGTATTTT.

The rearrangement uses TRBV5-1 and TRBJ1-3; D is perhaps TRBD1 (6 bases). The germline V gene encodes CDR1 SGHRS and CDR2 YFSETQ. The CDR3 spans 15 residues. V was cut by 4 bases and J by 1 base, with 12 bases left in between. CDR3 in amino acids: CASSGGQTSGNTIYF. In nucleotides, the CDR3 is TGCGCCAGCAGCGGAGGACAGACTTCTGGAAACACCATATATTTT.

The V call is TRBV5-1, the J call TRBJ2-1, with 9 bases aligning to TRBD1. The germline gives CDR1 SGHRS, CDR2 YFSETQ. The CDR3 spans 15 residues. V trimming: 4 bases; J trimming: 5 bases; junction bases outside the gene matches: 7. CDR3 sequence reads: CASSRRDRVDNEQFF. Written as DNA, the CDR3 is TGCGCCAGCAGCAGACGGGACAGGGTGGACAATGAGCAGTTCTTC.

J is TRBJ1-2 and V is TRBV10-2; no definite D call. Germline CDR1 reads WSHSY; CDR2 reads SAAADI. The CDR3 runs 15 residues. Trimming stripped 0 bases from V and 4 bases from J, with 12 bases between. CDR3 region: CASSESRWQSYGYTF. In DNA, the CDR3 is TGCGCCAGCAGTGAGTCGCGGTGGCAAAGCTATGGCTACACCTTC.

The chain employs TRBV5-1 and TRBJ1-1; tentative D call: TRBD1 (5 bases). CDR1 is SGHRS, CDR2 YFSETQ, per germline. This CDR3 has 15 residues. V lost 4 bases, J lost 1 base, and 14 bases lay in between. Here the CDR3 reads CASSLGHSPNTEAFF. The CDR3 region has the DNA TGCGCCAGCAGCCTCGGACATAGCCCGAACACTGAAGCTTTCTTT.

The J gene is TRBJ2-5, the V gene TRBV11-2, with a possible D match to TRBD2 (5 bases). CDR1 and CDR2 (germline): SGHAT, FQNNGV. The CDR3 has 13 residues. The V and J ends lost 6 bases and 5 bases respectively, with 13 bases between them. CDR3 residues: CASSTRLKETQYF. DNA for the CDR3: TGTGCCAGCAGTACAAGACTAAAGGAGACCCAGTACTTC.

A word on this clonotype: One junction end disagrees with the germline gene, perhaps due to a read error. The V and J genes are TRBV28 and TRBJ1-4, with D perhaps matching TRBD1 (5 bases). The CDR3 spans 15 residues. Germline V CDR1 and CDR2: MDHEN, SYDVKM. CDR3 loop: CANSRPRATNEKLFF. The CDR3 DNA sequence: TGTGCCAACAGTCGCCCCAGGGCAACTAATGAAAAACTGTTTTTT.

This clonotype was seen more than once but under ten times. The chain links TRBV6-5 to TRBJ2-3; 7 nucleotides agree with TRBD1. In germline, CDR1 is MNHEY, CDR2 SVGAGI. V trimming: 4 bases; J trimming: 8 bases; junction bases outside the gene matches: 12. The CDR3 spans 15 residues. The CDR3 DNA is TGTGCCAGCAGTTCGTCAAGGGGGCGAATCGGTACGCAGTATTTT. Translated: CASSSSRGRIGTQYF.

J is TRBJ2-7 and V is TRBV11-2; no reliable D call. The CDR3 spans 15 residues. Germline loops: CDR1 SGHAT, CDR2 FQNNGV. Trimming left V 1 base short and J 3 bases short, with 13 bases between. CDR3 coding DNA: TGTGCCAGCAGCTTAGGTCGAGGACCCTTCTACGAGCAGTACTTC. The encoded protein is CASSLGRGPFYEQYF.

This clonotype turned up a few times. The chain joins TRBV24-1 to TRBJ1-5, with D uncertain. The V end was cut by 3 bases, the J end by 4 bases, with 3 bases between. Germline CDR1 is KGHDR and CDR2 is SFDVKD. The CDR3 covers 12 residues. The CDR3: CATSDPNQPQHF. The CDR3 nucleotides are TGTGCCACCAGTGATCCTAATCAGCCCCAGCATTTT.

The CDR3 DNA reads TGTGCCAGCAGTTCCGTACAGGGGAAGGATGGAAACACCATATATTTT. The encoded protein is CASSSVQGKDGNTIYF. The chain links TRBV6-6 to TRBJ1-3; 7 bases fit TRBD1. This CDR3 has 16 amino acids. Germline-derived CDR1 and CDR2 are MNHNY and SVGAGI (reference sequence). V was pared by 4 bases and J by 3 bases, with 9 bases of the junction left unmatched.

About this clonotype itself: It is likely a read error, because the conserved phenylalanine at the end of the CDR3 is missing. The CDR3 coding sequence is TGCGCCAGCAGACCATTACCGGGACAGGGTTATGGCTACACCATC. It specifies CASRPLPGQGYGYTI. The rearrangement uses TRBV5-1 and TRBJ1-2, with 9 bases identical to TRBD1. In germline, CDR1 is SGHRS, CDR2 YFSETQ. V shed 5 bases, J shed 5 bases, and the junction held 10 bases outside the gene matches. This CDR3 contains 15 residues.

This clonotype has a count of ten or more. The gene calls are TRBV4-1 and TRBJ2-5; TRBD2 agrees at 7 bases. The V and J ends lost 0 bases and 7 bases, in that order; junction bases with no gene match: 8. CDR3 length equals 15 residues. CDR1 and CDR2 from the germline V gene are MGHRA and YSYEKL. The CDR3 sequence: CASSQEGGQGMTQYF. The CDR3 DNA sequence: TGCGCCAGCAGCCAAGAGGGAGGGCAAGGCATGACCCAGTACTTC.

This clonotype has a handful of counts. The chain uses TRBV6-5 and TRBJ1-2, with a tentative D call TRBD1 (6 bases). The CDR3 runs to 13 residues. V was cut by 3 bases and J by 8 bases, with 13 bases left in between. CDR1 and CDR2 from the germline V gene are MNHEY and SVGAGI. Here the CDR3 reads CASSYGGRRGYTF. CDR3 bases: TGTGCCAGCAGTTATGGGGGGCGCCGGGGCTACACCTTC.

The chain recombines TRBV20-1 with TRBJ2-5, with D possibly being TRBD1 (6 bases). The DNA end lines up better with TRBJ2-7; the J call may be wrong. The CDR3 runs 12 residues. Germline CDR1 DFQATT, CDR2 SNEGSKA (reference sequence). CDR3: CSASPQGNEQYF. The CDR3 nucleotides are TGCAGTGCTAGTCCTCAGGGGAACGAGCAGTACTTC.

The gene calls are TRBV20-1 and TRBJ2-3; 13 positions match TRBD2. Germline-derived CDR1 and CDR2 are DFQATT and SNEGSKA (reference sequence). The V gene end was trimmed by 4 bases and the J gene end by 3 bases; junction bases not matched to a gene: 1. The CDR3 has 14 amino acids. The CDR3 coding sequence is TGCAGTGCTAAGGGACTAGCGGGAACAGATACGCAGTATTTT. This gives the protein CSAKGLAGTDTQYF.

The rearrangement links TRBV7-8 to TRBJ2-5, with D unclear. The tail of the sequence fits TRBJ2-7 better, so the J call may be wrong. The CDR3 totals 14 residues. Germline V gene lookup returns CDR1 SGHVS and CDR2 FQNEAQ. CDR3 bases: TGTGCCAGCAGCTTAGAGCTGACTTGGGACGAGCAGTACTTC. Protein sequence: CASSLELTWDEQYF.

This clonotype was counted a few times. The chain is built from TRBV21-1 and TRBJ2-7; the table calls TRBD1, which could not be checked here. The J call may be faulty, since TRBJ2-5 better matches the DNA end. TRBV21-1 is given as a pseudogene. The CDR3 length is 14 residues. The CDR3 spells CASSRVEGAETQYF. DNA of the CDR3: TGTGCCAGCAGCAGGGTGGAGGGGGCAGAGACCCAGTACTTC.

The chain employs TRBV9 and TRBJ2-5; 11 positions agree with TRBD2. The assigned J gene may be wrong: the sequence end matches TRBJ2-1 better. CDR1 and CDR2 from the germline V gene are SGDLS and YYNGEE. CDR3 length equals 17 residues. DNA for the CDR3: TGTGCCAGCAGCGTGGGGCTACTAGCGGGGGTCTACAATGAGCAGTTCTTC. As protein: CASSVGLLAGVYNEQFF.

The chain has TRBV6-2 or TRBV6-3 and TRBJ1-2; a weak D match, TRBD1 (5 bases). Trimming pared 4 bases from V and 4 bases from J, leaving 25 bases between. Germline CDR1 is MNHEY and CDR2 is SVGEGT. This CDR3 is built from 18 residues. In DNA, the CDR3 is TGTGCCAGCAGTTCGCGAAGAGGGGACCGCGGCTCGGGCTATGGCTACACCTTC. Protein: CASSSRRGDRGSGYGYTF.

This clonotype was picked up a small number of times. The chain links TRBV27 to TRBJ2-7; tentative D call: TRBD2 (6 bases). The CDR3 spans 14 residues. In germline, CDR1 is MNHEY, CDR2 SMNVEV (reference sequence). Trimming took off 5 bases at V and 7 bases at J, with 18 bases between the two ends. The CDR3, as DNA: TGTGCCAGCAGTCCCGTCCCCCCGACTAGGGAGCAGTACTTC. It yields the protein CASSPVPPTREQYF.

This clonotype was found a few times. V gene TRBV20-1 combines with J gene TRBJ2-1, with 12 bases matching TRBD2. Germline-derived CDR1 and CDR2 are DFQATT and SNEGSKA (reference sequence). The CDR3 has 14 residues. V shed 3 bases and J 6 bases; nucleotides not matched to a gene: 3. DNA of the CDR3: TGCAGTGCTAGCCCTAGCGGGGGGGCCAATGAGCAGTTCTTC. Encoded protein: CSASPSGGANEQFF.

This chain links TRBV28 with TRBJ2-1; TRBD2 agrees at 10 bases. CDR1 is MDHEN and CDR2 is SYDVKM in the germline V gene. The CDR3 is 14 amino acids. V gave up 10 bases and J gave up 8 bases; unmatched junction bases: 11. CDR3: CAIKRTSGEYEQFF. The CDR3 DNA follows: TGTGCCATCAAAAGGACTAGCGGCGAGTATGAGCAGTTCTTC.

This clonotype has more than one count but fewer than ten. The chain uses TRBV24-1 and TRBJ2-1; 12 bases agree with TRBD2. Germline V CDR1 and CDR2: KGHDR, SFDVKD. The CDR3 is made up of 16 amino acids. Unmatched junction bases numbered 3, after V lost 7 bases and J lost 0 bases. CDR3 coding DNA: TGTGCCACCAGCGAGACTAGCGGGAGCTCCTACAATGAGCAGTTCTTC. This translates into CATSETSGSSYNEQFF.

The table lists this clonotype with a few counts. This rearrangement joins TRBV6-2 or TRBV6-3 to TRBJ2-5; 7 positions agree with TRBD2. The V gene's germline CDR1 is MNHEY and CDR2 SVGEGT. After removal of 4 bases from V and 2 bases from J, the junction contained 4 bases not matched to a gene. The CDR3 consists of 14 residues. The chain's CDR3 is CASSWRETQETQYF. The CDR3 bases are TGTGCCAGCAGTTGGCGGGAGACACAAGAGACCCAGTACTTC.